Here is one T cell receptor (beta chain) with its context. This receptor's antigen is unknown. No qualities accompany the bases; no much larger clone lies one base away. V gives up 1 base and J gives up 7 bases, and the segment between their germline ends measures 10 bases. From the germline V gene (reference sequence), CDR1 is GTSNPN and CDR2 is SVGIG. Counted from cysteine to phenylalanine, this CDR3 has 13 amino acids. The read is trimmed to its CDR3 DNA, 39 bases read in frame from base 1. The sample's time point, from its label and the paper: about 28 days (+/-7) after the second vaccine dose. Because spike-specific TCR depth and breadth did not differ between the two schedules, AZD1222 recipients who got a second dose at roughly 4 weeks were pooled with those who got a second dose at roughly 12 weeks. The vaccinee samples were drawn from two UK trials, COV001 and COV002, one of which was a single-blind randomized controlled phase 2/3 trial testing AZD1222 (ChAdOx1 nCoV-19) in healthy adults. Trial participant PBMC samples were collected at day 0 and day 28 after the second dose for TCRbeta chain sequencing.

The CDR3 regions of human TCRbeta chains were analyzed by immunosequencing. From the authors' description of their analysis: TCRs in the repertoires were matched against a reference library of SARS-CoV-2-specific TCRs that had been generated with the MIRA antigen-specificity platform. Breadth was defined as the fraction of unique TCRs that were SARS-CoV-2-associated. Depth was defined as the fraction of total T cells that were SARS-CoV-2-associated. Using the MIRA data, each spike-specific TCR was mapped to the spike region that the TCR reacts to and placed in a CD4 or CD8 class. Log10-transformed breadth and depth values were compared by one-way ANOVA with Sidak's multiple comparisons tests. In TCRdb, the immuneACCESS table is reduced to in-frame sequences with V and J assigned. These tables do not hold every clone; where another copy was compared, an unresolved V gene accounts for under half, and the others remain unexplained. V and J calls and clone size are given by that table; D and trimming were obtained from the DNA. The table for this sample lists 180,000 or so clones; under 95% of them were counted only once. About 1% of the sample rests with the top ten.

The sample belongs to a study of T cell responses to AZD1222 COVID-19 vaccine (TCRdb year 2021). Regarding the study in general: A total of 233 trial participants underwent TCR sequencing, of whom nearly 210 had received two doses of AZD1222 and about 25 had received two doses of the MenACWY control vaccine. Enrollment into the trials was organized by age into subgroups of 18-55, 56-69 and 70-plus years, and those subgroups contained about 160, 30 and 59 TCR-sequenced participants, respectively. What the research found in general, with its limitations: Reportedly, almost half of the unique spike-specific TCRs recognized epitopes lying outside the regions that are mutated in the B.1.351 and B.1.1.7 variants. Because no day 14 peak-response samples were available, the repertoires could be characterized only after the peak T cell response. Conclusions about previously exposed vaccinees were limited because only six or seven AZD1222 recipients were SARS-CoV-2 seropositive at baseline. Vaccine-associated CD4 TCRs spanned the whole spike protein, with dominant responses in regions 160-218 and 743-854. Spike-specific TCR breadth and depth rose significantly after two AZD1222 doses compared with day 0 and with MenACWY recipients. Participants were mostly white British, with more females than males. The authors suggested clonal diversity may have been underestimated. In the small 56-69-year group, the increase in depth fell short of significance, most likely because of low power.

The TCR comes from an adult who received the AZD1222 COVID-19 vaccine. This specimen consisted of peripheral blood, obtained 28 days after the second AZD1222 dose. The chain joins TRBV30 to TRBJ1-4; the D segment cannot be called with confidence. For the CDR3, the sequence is CAWSGAEGEKLFF. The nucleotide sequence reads TGTGCCTGGAGTGGGGCAGAGGGTGAAAAACTGTTTTTT.